At least ten counts were recorded for the clone carrying this T cell receptor beta chain. Its antigen is currently unknown. These data are taken from a study of CD8 T cells in ankylosing spondylitis. Whole-study results and caveats: Researchers report that disease-linked clones proved CD8+ and relatively rare in peripheral blood. Within matched ankylosing spondylitis synovial fluid, disease-linked clones were reportedly significantly enriched. Apparently characteristic of ankylosing spondylitis blood was a TCR beta motif (about eight highly homologous variants).

Researchers built TCR beta libraries using quantitative 5'-RACE with molecular barcodes. Using its own MiXCR run on the 5' RACE reads, TCRdb lists one record per CDR3 protein. The table has around 770,000 distinct CDR3 sequences, 12% seen once; the top ten hold 0.51%. The clonotype comes from a male donor with ankylosing spondylitis. Sequenced input: blood, either unsorted or a sorted T cell fraction (not recorded which).

In DNA, the CDR3 is TGTGCCAGCAGTCGCGGGACAGCTCAAGAGACCCAGTACTTC. Encoded protein: CASSRGTAQETQYF. This chain joins TRBV28 and TRBJ2-5; TRBD1 might be the D (7 bases). There are 14 residues in the CDR3. Germline values: CDR1 MDHEN, CDR2 SYDVKM. The V and J ends lost 5 bases and 2 bases respectively, with 12 bases between them.